A selection of T cell receptor beta chains follows, all from one sample in a study of OX40 agonist ivuxolimab in advanced cancers. The method was immunoSEQ multiplex PCR; TCRdb's version includes in-frame clones alone and lacks a portion of them. In the table there are nearly 50,000 clones, more than 75% of which are singletons. Sequences were derived from CD4+ or CD8+ T cells sorted from blood, sampled in a trial of the OX40 agonist ivuxolimab. The receptors were gathered from an adult with an advanced solid tumor such as melanoma, head and neck, liver or kidney cancer. The CDR3 runs from the conserved cysteine through the conserved F or W. A D gene is named only where the DNA matches it firmly. Expanded clones get a size class; other rows say once, few or many, or leave the size out.

V: TRBV4-2
length: 16
size: NA
J: TRBJ2-3
D: TRBD2
CDR3: CASSRLTSGDTDTQYF
DNA: TGTGCCAGCAGCCGCCTGACTAGCGGGGACACAGATACGCAGTATTTT

V: TRBV5-4
length: 13
size: NA
J: TRBJ1-2
D: NA
CDR3: CASSFGGTYGYTF
DNA: TGTGCCAGCAGCTTTGGGGGAACCTATGGCTACACCTTC

V: TRBV29-1
length: 13
size: NA
J: TRBJ1-1
D: NA
CDR3: CSVEGVMNTEAFF
DNA: TGCAGCGTTGAGGGGGTGATGAACACTGAAGCTTTCTTT

V: TRBV2
length: 16
size: NA
J: TRBJ1-4
D: NA
CDR3: CASSERPGATNEKLFF
DNA: TGTGCCAGCAGCGAACGTCCGGGGGCCACTAATGAAAAACTGTTTTTT

V: TRBV28
length: 14
size: NA
J: TRBJ1-3
D: NA
CDR3: CASSTQGSGNTIYF
DNA: TGTGCCAGCAGTACTCAGGGCTCTGGAAACACCATATATTTT

V: TRBV5-4
length: 17
size: NA
J: TRBJ1-1
D: NA
CDR3: CASSLEMPVKTNTEAFF
DNA: TGTGCCAGCAGCCTGGAAATGCCGGTTAAGACGAACACTGAAGCTTTCTTT

V: TRBV2
length: 14
size: NA
J: TRBJ1-2
D: TRBD1
CDR3: CASSPQGTDYGYTF
DNA: TGTGCCAGCAGCCCACAGGGGACGGACTATGGCTACACCTTC

V: TRBV5-6
length: 15
size: NA
J: TRBJ2-7
D: TRBD1
CDR3: CASSFLGTGGGEQYF
DNA: TGTGCCAGCAGCTTTTTAGGGACAGGGGGTGGGGAGCAGTACTTC

V: TRBV29-1
length: 13
size: NA
J: TRBJ2-5
D: NA
CDR3: CSAGGQYQETQYF
DNA: TGCAGCGCCGGGGGACAGTACCAAGAGACCCAGTACTTC

V: TRBV5-5
length: 15
size: few
J: TRBJ1-1
D: NA
CDR3: CASSWGGRLNTEAFF
DNA: TGTGCCAGCAGCTGGGGAGGGAGGTTGAACACTGAAGCTTTCTTT

V: TRBV5-1
length: 15
size: NA
J: TRBJ1-4
D: TRBD1
CDR3: CASRETGTANEKLFF
DNA: TGCGCCAGCAGGGAGACAGGGACAGCTAATGAAAAACTGTTTTTT

V: TRBV27
length: 15
size: NA
J: TRBJ2-5
D: NA
CDR3: CASSSSLGLQETQYF
DNA: TGTGCCAGCAGTTCCTCCCTGGGGCTTCAAGAGACCCAGTACTTC

V: TRBV2
length: 15
size: NA
J: TRBJ1-2
D: NA
CDR3: CASSFGGHGGYGYTF
DNA: TGTGCCAGCAGCTTTGGGGGCCACGGGGGCTATGGCTACACCTTC

V: TRBV30
length: 11
size: NA
J: TRBJ1-2
D: NA
CDR3: CAWSPGYGYTF
DNA: TGTGCCTGGAGTCCGGGATATGGCTACACCTTC

V: TRBV21-1
length: 18
size: NA
J: TRBJ2-2
D: NA
CDR3: CASSKVGRQRSNTGELFF
DNA: TGTGCCAGCAGCAAAGTGGGACGGCAAAGATCGAACACCGGGGAGCTGTTTTTT

V: TRBV11-3
length: 14
size: once
J: TRBJ1-1
D: NA
CDR3: CASSPADGNTEAFF
DNA: TGTGCCAGCAGCCCTGCGGACGGGAACACTGAAGCTTTCTTT

V: TRBV7-6
length: 13
size: NA
J: TRBJ2-1
D: TRBD2
CDR3: CASSQTSGYEQFF
DNA: TGTGCCAGCAGCCAGACTAGCGGATATGAGCAGTTCTTC

V: TRBV7-2
length: 16
size: NA
J: TRBJ1-1
D: NA
CDR3: CASSFNPLGVNTEAFF
DNA: TGTGCCAGCAGCTTTAACCCGCTCGGGGTAAACACTGAAGCTTTCTTT